This T cell receptor beta chain was profiled in a study of regulatory T cells in long-lasting Graves disease. Specified time point: newly diagnosed GD, antithyroid drugs for less than 3 months. After RNA was extracted from PBMCs, the TCR library was made from it. CDR3 regions were amplified by Arm-PCR using iRepertoire HTBI primers to build TCR beta libraries. TCRdb called the multiplex PCR reads again in MiXCR, with one record for every CDR3 protein. The sample lists 550,000 to 650,000 distinct CDR3 sequences; about 16% were seen once. The CDR3 totals 12 residues. V was cut by 5 bases and J by 4 bases, with 8 bases left in between. Germline CDR1 is SEHNR and CDR2 is FQNEAQ (reference sequence). This clonotype was observed a handful of times. The sample also formed part of further work on T cells in Graves' hyperthyroidism and ophthalmopathy. As that study records: The study used the HTBI primer set for a first-round RT-PCR of the TCR CDR3.

The chain joins TRBV7-9 to TRBJ2-5; D gene uncertain. This receptor was taken from a young man with Graves disease. The sample was peripheral blood mononuclear cells (PBMCs), taken at new diagnosis, from a patient treated with antithyroid drugs. The CDR3 is CASSNKAETQYF. The DNA for the CDR3 is TGTGCCAGCAGCAATAAAGCAGAGACCCAGTACTTC.